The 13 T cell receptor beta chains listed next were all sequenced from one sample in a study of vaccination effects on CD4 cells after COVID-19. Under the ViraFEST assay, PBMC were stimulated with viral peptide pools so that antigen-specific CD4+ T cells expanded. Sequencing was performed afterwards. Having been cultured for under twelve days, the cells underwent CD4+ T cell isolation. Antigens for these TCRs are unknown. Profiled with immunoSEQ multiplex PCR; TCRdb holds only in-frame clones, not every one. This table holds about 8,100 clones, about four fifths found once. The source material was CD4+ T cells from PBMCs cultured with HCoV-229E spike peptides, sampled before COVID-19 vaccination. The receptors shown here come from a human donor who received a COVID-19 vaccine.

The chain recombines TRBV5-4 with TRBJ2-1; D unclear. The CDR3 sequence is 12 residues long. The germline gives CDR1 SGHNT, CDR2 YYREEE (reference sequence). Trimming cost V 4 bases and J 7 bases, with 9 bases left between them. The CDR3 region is CASSEYKNEQFF. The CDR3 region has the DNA TGTGCCAGCAGCGAGTACAAAAATGAGCAGTTCTTC.

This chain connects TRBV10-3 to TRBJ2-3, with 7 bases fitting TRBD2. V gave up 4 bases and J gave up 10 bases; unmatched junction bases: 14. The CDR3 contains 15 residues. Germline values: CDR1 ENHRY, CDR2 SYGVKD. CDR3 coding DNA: TGTGCCATCAGTGGGCAACTAGCGACGGGGAGTCCGCAGTATTTT. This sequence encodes CAISGQLATGSPQYF.

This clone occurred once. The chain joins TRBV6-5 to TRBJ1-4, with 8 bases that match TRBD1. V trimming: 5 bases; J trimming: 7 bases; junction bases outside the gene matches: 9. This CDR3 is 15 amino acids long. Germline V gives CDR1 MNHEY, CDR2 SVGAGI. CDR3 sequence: CASSRMQGAGEKLFF. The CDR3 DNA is TGTGCCAGCAGTAGGATGCAGGGGGCGGGTGAAAAACTGTTTTTT.

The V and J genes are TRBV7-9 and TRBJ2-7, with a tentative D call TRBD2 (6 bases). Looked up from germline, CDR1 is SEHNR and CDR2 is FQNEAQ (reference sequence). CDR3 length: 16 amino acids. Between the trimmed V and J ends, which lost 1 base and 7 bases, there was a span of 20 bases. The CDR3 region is CASSLEFGGAPWEQYF. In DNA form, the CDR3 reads TGTGCCAGCAGCTTAGAGTTCGGCGGGGCCCCCTGGGAGCAGTACTTC.

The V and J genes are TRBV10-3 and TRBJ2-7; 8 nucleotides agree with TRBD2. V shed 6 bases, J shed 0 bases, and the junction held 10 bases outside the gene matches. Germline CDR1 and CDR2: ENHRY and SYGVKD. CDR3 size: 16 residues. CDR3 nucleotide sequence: TGTGCCATCAGCGAACGACTAGCGCGAAGCTCCTACGAGCAGTACTTC. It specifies CAISERLARSSYEQYF.

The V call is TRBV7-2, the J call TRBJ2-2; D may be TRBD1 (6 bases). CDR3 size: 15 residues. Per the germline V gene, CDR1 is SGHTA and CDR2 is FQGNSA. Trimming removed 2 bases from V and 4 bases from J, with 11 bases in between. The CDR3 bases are TGTGCCAGCAGCTTAACCCAGGGGTCCACCGGGGAGCTGTTTTTT. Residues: CASSLTQGSTGELFF.

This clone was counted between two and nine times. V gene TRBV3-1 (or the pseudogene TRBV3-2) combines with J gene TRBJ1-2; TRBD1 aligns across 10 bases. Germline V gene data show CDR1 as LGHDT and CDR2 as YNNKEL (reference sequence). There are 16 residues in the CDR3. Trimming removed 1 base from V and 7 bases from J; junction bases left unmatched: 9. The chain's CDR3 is CASSQAGDRGRGGYTF. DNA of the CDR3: TGTGCCAGCAGCCAAGCCGGGGACAGGGGAAGGGGTGGCTACACCTTC.

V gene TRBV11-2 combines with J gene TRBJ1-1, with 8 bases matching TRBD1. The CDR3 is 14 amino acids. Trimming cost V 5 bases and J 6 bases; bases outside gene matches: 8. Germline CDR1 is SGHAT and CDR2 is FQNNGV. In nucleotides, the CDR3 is TGTGCCAGCAGCCGGGGACAGGCGTTCCCTGAAGCTTTCTTT. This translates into CASSRGQAFPEAFF.

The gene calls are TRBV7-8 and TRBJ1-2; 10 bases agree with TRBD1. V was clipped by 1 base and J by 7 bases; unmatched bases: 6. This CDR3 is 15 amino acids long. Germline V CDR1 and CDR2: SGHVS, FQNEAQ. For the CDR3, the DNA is TGTGCCAGCAGCTTAGAAGGGACAGGGGTTTCTGGCTACACCTTC. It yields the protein CASSLEGTGVSGYTF.

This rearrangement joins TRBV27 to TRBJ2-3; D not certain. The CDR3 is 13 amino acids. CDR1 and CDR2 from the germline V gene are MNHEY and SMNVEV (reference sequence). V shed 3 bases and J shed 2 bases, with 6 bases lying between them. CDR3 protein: CASSFWNTDTQYF. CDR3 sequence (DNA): TGTGCCAGCAGTTTCTGGAACACAGATACGCAGTATTTT.

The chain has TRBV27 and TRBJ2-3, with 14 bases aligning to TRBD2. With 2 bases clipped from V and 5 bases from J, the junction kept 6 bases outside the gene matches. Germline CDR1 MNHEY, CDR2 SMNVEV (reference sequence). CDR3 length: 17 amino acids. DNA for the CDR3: TGTGCCAGCAGTTTACAGGGACTAGCGGGGGTGGGAGATACGCAGTATTTT. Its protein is CASSLQGLAGVGDTQYF.

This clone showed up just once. The CDR3 coding sequence is TGTGCCAGCACCGGTCAAAAACTTACTGGGGCCAACGTCCTGACTTTC. Residues: CASTGQKLTGANVLTF. V is TRBV27 and J is TRBJ2-6; no reliable D call. Germline V gene lookup returns CDR1 MNHEY and CDR2 SMNVEV (reference sequence). This CDR3 comprises 16 residues. Trimming left V 7 bases short and J 2 bases short, with 15 bases between. The whole variable domain, filled in from reference TRBV27 and TRBJ2-6, reads EAQVTQNPRYLITVTGKKLTVTCSQNMNHEYMSWYRQDPGLGLRQIYYSMNVEVTDKGDVPEGYKVSRKEKRNFPLILESPSPNQTSLYFCASTGQKLTGANVLTFGAGSRLTVL.

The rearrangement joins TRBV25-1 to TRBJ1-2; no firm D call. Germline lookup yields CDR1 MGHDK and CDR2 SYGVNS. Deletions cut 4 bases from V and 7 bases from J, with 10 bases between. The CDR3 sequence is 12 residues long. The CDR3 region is CASSGLAGGYTF. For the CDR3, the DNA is TGTGCCAGCAGTGGGTTAGCGGGTGGCTACACCTTC.